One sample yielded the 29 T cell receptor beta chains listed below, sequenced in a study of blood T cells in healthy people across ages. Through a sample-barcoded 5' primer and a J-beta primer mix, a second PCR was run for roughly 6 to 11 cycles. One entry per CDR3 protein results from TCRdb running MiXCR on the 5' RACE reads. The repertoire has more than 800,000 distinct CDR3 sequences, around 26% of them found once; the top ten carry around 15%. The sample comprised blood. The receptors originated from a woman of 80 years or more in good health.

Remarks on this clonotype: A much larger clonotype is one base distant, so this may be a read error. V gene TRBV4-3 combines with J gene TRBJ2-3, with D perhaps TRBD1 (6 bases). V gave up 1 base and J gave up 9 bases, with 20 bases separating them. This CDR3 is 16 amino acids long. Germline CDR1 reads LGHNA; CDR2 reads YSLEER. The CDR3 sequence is CASSQVYTNITGTQYF. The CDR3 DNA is TGCGCCAGCAGCCAAGTCTATACGAACATAACAGGGACGCAGTATTTT.

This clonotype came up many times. This chain's CDR3 is CASARAEIYGYTF. The DNA for the CDR3 is TGTGCCAGCGCACGGGCTGAGATATATGGCTACACCTTC. The chain links TRBV12-3 or TRBV12-4 to TRBJ1-2, with no clear D. The CDR3 covers 13 residues. Trimming removed 8 bases from V and 5 bases from J, with 15 bases in between.

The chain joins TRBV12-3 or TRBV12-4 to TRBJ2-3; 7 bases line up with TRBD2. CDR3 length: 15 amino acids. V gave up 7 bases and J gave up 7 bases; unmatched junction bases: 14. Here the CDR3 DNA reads TGTGCCAGCAACCTGCGGGGACTAATGGAGAATACGCAGTATTTT. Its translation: CASNLRGLMENTQYF.

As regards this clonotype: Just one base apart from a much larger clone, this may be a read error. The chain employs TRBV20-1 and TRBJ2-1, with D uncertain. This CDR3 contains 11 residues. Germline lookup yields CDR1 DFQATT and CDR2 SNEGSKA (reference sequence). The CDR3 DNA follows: TGCAGGGCTAGGGAAAACAATGAGCAGTTCTTC. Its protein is CRARENNEQFF.

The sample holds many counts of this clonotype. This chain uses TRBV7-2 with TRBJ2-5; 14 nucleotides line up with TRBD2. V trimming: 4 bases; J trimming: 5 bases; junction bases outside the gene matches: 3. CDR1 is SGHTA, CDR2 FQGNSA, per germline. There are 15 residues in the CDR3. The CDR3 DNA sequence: TGTGCCAGCAGCTCGCGACTAGCGGGGGGGGAGACCCAGTACTTC. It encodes CASSSRLAGGETQYF.

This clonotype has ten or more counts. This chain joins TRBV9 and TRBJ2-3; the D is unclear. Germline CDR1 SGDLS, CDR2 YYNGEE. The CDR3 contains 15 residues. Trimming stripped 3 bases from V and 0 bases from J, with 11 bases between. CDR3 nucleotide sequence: TGTGCCAGCAGCGCCTGGCACTCTAGCACAGATACGCAGTATTTT. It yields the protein CASSAWHSSTDTQYF.

In DNA form, the CDR3 reads TGTGCCTCGACTAAGACGGACCAAGAGACCCAGTACTTC. Encoded protein: CASTKTDQETQYF. The chain joins TRBV30 to TRBJ2-5; TRBD2 is a possible D gene (5 bases). CDR3 size: 13 residues. From germline, CDR1 is GTSNPN and CDR2 SVGIG (reference sequence). V was clipped by 7 bases and J by 0 bases, with 12 bases between them.

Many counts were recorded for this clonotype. The CDR3 sequence is CASSHGTNGYEQYF. For the CDR3, the DNA is TGTGCCAGCAGCCATGGGACGAACGGCTACGAGCAGTACTTC. The chain joins TRBV3-1 to TRBJ2-7; D assignment may be TRBD1 or TRBD2 (5 bases each). V dropped 3 bases and J dropped 3 bases, with 12 bases sitting between them. CDR3 length: 14 amino acids. Germline-derived CDR1 and CDR2 are LGHDT and YNNKEL (reference sequence).

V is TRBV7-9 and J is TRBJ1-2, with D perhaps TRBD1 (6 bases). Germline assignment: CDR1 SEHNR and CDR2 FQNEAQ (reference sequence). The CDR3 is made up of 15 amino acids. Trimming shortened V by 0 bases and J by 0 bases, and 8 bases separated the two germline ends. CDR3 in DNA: TGTGCCAGCAGCTTAGCGGGACACTCTAACTATGGCTACACCTTC. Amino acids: CASSLAGHSNYGYTF. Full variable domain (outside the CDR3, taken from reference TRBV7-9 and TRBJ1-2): DTGVSQNPRHKITKRGQNVTFRCDPISEHNRLYWYRQTLGQGPEFLTYFQNEAQLEKSRLLSDRFSAERPKGSFSTLEIQRTEQGDSAMYLCASSLAGHSNYGYTFGSGTRLTVV.

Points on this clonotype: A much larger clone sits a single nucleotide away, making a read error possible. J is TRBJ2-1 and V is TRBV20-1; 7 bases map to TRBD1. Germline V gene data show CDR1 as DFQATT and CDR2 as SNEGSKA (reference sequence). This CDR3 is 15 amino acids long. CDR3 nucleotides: TGCAGTGCGAGCAGGGGGAGAAGCTCCTACAATGAGCAGGTCTTC. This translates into CSASRGRSSYNEQVF.

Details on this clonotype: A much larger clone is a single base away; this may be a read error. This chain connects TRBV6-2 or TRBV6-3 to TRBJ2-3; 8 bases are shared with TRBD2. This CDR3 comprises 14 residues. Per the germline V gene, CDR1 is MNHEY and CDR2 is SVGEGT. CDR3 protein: CVSTRLASTDTQYF. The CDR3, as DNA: TGTGTCAGCACCAGACTAGCGAGCACAGATACGCAGTATTTT.

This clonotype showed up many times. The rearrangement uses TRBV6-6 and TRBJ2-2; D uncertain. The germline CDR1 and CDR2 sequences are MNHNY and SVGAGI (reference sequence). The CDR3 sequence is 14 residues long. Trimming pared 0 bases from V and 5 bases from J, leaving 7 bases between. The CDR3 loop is CASSYSGVTGELFF. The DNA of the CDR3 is TGTGCCAGCAGTTACTCGGGCGTGACCGGGGAGCTGTTTTTT.

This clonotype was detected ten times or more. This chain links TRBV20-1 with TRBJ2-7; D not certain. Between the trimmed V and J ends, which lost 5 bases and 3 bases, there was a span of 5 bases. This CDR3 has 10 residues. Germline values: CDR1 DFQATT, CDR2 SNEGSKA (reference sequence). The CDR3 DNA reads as TGCAGTGCTGGAAACTACGAGCAGTACTTC. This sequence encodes CSAGNYEQYF.

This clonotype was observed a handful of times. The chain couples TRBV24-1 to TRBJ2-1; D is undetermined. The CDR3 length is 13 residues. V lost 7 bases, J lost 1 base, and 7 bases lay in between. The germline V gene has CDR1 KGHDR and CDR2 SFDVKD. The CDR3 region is CATRARSYNEQFF. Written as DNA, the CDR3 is TGTGCCACCAGGGCGAGGTCCTACAATGAGCAGTTCTTC.

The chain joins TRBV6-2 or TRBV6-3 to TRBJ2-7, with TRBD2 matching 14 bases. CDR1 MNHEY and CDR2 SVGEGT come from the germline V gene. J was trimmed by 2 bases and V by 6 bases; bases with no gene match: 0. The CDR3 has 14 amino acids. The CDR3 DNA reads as TGTGCCAGCAGGGGACTAGCGGGGGCCTACGAGCAGTACTTC. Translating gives CASRGLAGAYEQYF.

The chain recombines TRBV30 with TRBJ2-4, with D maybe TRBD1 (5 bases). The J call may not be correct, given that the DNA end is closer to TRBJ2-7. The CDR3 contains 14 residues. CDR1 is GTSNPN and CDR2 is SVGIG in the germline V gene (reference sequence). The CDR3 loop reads CAWSDSFSPDEQYF. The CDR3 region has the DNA TGTGCCTGGAGCGACAGTTTTTCCCCCGACGAGCAGTACTTC.

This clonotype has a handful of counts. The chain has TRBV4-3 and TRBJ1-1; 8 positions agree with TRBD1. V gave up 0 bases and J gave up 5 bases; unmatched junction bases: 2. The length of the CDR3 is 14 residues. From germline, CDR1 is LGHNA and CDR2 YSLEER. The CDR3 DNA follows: TGCGCCAGCAGCCAAGAGGACAGGGTAACTGAAGCTTTCTTT. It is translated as CASSQEDRVTEAFF.

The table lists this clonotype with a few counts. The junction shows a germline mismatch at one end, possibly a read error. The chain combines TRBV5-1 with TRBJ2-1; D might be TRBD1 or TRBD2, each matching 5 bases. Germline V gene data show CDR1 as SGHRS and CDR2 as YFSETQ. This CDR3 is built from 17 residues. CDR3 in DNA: TGCACCAGCAGCTTAAGAGCCGGGGCGGGCGCGGTGAATGAGCAGTTCTTC. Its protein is CTSSLRAGAGAVNEQFF.

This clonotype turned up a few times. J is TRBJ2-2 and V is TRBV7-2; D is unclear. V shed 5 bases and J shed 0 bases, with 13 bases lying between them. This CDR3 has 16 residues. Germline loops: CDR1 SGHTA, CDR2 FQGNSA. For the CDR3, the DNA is TGTGCCAGCAGCCCCCTCCGGCGGACGAACACCGGGGAGCTGTTTTTT. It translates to CASSPLRRTNTGELFF.

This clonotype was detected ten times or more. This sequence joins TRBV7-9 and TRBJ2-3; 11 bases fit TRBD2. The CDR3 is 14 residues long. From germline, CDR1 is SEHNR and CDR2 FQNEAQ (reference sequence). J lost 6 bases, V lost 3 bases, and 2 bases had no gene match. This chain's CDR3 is CASSLGLAEDTQYF. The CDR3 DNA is TGTGCCAGCAGCTTGGGACTAGCGGAGGATACGCAGTATTTT.

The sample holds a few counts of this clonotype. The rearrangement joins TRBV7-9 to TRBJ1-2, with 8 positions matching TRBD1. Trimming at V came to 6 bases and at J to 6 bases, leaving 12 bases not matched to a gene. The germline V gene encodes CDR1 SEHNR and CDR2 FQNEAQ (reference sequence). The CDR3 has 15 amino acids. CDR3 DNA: TGTGCCAGCAGAGTCTTTACAGGGGGGCGGGATGGCTACACCTTC. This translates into CASRVFTGGRDGYTF.

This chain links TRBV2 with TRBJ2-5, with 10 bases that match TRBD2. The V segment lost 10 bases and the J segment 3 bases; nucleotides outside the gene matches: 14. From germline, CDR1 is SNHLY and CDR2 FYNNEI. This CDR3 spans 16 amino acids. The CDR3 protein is CANGGTGLALEETQYF. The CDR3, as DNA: TGTGCCAATGGGGGGACGGGACTAGCGTTAGAAGAGACCCAGTACTTC.

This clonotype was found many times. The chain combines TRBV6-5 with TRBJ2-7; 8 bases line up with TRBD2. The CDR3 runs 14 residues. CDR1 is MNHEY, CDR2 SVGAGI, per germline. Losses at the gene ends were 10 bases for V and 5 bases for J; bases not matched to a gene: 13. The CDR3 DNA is TGTGCCACAACCAAAACCGGGGGGGGAAACGAGCAGTACTTC. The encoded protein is CATTKTGGGNEQYF.

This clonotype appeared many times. As DNA, the CDR3 is TGTGCCAGCAGGTCGCGAGAATCCTACGAGCAGTACTTC. Translated, it gives CASRSRESYEQYF. The chain recombines TRBV27 with TRBJ2-7; D uncertain. Germline V gene sequence: CDR1 MNHEY, CDR2 SMNVEV (reference sequence). The length of the CDR3 is 13 residues. Trimming removed 6 bases at V and 1 base at J, with 10 bases between.

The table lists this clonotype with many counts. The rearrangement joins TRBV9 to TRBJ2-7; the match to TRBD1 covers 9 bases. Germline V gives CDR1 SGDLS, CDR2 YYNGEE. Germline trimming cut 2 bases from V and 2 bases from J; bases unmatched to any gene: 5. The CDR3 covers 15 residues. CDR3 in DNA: TGTGCCAGCAGCGTTGGCGGGACAGGGACCTACGAGCAGTACTTC. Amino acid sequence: CASSVGGTGTYEQYF.

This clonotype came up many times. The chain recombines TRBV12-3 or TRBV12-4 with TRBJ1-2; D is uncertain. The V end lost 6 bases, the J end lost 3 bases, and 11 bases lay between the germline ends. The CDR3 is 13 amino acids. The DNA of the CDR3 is TGTGCCAGCAGACCCTCTGTGGACTATGGCTACACCTTC. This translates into CASRPSVDYGYTF.

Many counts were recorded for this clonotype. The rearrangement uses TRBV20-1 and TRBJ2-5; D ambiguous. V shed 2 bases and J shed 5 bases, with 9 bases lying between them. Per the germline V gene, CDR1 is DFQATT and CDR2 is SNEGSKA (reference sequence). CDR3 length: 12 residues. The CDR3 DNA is TGCAGTGCTAGATCAGGCGGCGAGACCCAGTACTTC. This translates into CSARSGGETQYF.

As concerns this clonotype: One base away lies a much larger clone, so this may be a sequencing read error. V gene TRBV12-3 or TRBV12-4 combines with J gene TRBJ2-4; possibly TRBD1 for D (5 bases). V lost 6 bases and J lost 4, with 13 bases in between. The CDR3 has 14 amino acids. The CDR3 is CASRLRQGKNIQYF. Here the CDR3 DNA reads TGTGCCAGCAGGTTAAGGCAGGGTAAAAACATTCAGTACTTC.

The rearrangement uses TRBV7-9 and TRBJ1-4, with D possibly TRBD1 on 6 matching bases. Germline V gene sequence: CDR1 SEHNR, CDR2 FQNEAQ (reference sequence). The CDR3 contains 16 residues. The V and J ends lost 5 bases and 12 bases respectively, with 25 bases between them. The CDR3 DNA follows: TGTGCCAGCAGCCCCGATGAGTTTAGGGACAAGAGGGAACTGTTTTTT. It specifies CASSPDEFRDKRELFF.